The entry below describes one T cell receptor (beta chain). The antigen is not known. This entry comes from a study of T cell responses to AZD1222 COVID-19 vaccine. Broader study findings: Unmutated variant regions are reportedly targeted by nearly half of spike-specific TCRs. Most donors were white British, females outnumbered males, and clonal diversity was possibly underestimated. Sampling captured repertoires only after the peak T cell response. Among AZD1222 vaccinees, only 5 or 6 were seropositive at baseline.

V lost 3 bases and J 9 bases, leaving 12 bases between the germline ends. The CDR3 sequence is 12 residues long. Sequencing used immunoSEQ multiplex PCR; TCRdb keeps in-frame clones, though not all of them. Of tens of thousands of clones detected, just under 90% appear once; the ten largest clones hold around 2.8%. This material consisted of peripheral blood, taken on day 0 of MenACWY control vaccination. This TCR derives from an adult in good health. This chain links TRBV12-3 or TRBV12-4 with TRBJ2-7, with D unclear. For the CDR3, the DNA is TGTGCCAGCAGTTTGTGGGCGCACGGGCAGTACTTC. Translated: CASSLWAHGQYF.